This entry features one T cell receptor beta chain sequence. Its antigen specificity is not known. Base qualities were left out, and no much larger clone turns up one base away. The data were taken from a study of T cell changes during pregnancy in multiple sclerosis (dated by TCRdb to about 2019). The study in broad terms: The study looked at changes in the T cell repertoire across pregnancy in women with multiple sclerosis.

Preparation of the library involved the immunoSEQ multiplex PCR assay. The table was pulled from immuneACCESS by TCRdb, which kept in-frame rearrangements only. Such tables lose some clones; where checked, under half of the loss comes from unresolved V genes, and the rest has no known cause. The sample records about 100,000 clones, over 80% of which are singletons. Around 2.1% of the sample is taken by the ten largest. Sequences were derived from peripheral blood, sampled after pregnancy. The source of this sequence is a female donor with multiple sclerosis, enrolled in a pregnancy study.

The DNA sequence reads TGTGCCAGCAGCTTCCTCCCCGACCGGGAGGGAAACATTCAGTACTTC. Its protein reads: CASSFLPDREGNIQYF. The sequence joins TRBV5-6 to TRBJ2-4; 8 bases in the middle match TRBD2. From cysteine to phenylalanine, the CDR3 is 16 amino acids long. CDR3 DNA only is kept here, 48 bases in frame from base 1. Via the germline V gene, CDR1 is SGHDT and CDR2 YYEEEE. V and J are trimmed by 2 bases and 6 bases, and the gene matches miss 10 bases of the junction.